The subject of this entry is one T cell receptor (beta chain). What it binds is unknown. Germline lookup yields CDR1 MNHEY and CDR2 SMNVEV (reference sequence). Trimming stripped 2 bases from V and 8 bases from J, with 10 bases between. This CDR3 spans 13 amino acids. The data derive from a study of PD-1 blockade in classical Hodgkin lymphoma. Sequencing was performed with immunoSEQ multiplex PCR; in TCRdb, only in-frame clones are kept and a portion is missing. The repertoire holds tens of thousands of clones, with 90% as singletons. Study-level findings and limits: The repertoire differences lack a defined cause, possibly disease activity or prior therapy. It was among complete responders that baseline diversity resembled that of newly diagnosed patients.

Each patient's relapse followed autologous stem cell transplantation, and brentuximab vedotin exposure varied. Patients showed best responses of complete response, partial response or progressive disease. The source of this sequence is a human donor with classical Hodgkin lymphoma. The material was peripheral blood mononuclear cells (PBMCs), obtained at baseline. The chain links TRBV27 to TRBJ2-1, with D tentatively TRBD2 (5 bases). The CDR3 spells CASSLRGRDEQFF. In DNA form, the CDR3 reads TGTGCCAGCAGTTTACGGGGTAGGGATGAGCAGTTCTTC.